This paragraph covers one T cell receptor beta chain sequence. Unique molecular identifiers were affixed to discrete cDNA molecules within the library. Each CDR3 protein gets one entry after TCRdb re-called the reads with MiXCR. This table has fewer than 150,000 distinct CDR3 sequences, around 8.5% appearing once. Unfractionated whole blood yielded total RNA. The data belong to a study of human T cells and chemical hapten exposure. From germline, CDR1 is DFQATT and CDR2 SNEGSKA (reference sequence). Trimming stripped 4 bases from V and 2 bases from J, with 11 bases between. This CDR3 is 13 amino acids long.

The chain uses TRBV20-1 and TRBJ1-2; D is undetermined. The sequence derives from a human donor in good health. Some clones in this sample may be carry-over from other donors' samples. The sequenced sample consisted of whole blood. The CDR3 DNA reads as TGCAGTGCTACCGAGTCAGCAAACTATGGCTACACCTTC. This translates into CSATESANYGYTF.